This TCR beta chain is drawn from a study of T-cell memory formation after mild COVID-19. Notes on the study in general: For contracting clones, CD4+ ones sat mainly in CM and EM, CD8+ in EMRA. Pre-infection memory harbored some responding clones, suggesting cross-reactive memory joined. Contracting clones from day 15 to 85 showed balanced CD4/CD8; later expanders favored CD4+.

The CDR3 is 14 amino acids. Germline CDR1 SGHRS, CDR2 YFSETQ. V was cut by 4 bases and J by 4 bases, with 13 bases left in between. Barcoded TCR alpha and TCR beta cDNA libraries with UMIs came from 5'RACE using constant-segment primers. TCRdb re-called the 5' RACE reads through MiXCR, storing one row per CDR3 protein. In the table there are 200,000 to 250,000 distinct CDR3 sequences, over 9% of which are singletons. The table lists this clonotype with a few counts. Its specificity is unknown. Sequenced: PBMCs or a T cell subset sorted from them (not recorded which). The chain links TRBV5-1 to TRBJ2-3, with D unclear. The receptor's source is a young man who had mild COVID-19 (a few samples of this study predate the infection). Cell type and time point are not known. DNA for the CDR3: TGCGCCAGCAGCCCCTTTGGCCAGGCAGATACGCAGTATTTT. It is translated as CASSPFGQADTQYF.